This T cell receptor (beta chain) was retrieved from a study of fetal regulatory T cell absence and autoimmunity. As for the study in general: The IPEX patients lacked clinical diabetes but had exocrine pancreas autoimmunity. General observations from the study: Pancreas TCRs were oligoclonally enriched versus cord blood, some clones over 100-fold.

Comment on this clone: The antigen is not known.

The CDR3 has 14 amino acids. Germline-derived CDR1 and CDR2 are LNHNV and YYDKDF (reference sequence). The V end was cut by 2 bases, the J end by 5 bases, with 12 bases between. The survey-level immunoSEQ assay was used. The method was immunoSEQ multiplex PCR; TCRdb's version includes in-frame clones alone and lacks a portion of them. The sample lists 95,000 or so clones; about 78% were seen once. Sequences were obtained from pancreas tissue. The receptor comes from a male donor with IPEX syndrome. The chain recombines TRBV15 with TRBJ2-5; D remains ambiguous. The CDR3 DNA follows: TGTGCCACCAGCAGATTCATAGCAGAGGAGACCCAGTACTTC. This translates into CATSRFIAEETQYF.